This TCR beta chain was captured by sequencing in a study of T cell responses to AZD1222 COVID-19 vaccine. TCRdb's copy holds only in-frame clones and misses some; the assay was immunoSEQ multiplex PCR. This sample yields about 54,000 clones, of which roughly 90% are seen a single time; around 13% belongs to the top ten. The ends were cut back, 4 bases at V and 4 bases at J, with 14 bases in the middle. The CDR3 has 15 residues. Germline V gene lookup returns CDR1 SGHAT and CDR2 FQDESV (reference sequence). The origin of this receptor is an adult who received the AZD1222 COVID-19 vaccine. The sequencing used peripheral blood, collected 28 days after the second AZD1222 dose. The V call is TRBV11-1, the J call TRBJ2-1, with a tentative D call TRBD2 (5 bases). In DNA, the CDR3 is TGTGCCAGCAGCTCCGGACTGACGGAATACAATGAGCAGTTCTTC. Translated, it gives CASSSGLTEYNEQFF.